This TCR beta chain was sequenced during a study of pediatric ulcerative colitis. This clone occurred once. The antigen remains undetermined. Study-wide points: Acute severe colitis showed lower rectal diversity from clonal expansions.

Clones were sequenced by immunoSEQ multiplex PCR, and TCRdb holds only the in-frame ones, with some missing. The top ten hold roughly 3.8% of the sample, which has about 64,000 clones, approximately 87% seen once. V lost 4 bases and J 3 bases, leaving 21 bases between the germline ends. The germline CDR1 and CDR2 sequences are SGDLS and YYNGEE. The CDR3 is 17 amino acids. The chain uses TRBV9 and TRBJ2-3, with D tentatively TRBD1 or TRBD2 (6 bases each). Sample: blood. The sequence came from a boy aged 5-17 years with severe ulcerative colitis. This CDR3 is CASSKVGSRGTTDTQYF. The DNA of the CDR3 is TGTGCCAGCAGCAAAGTCGGGAGCAGGGGCACGACAGATACGCAGTATTTT.